This TCR beta chain is from a study of shared T cell receptors in the human thymus. TCRdb's copy holds only in-frame clones and misses some; the assay was immunoSEQ multiplex PCR. The sample comprises around 340,000 clones, over 90% of which are singletons, and approximately 0.02% rests with the top ten. Sequencing was performed on thymocytes. This clonotype was sampled from a human donor.

In DNA, the CDR3 is TGTGCCAGCAGCTTGGCGCCGGGACAGGGGAATGGCTACACCTTC. Residues: CASSLAPGQGNGYTF. The rearrangement joins TRBV5-8 to TRBJ1-2, with 10 nucleotides matching TRBD1. V was clipped by 0 bases and J by 6 bases; unmatched bases: 5. Germline V gene lookup returns CDR1 SGHTS and CDR2 YDEGEE. This CDR3 contains 15 residues.